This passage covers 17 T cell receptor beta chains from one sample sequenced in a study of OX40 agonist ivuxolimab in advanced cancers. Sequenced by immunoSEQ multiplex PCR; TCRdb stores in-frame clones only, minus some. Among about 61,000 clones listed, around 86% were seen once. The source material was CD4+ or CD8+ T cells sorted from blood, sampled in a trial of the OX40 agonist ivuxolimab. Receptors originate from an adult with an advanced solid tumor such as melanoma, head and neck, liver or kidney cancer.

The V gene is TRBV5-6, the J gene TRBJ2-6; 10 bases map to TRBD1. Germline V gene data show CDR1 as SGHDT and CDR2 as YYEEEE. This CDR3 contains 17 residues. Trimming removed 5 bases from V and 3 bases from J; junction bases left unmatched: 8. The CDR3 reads CASSKDRGTGGANVLTF. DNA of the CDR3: TGTGCCAGCAGTAAGGACAGGGGGACAGGTGGGGCCAACGTCCTGACTTTC.

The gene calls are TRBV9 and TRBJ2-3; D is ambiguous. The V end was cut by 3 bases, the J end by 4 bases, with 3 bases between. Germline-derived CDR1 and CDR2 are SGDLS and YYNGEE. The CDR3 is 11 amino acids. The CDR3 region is CASSAPDTQYF. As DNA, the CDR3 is TGTGCCAGCAGCGCCCCAGATACGCAGTATTTT. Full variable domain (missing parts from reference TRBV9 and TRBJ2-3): DSGVTQTPKHLITATGQRVTLRCSPRSGDLSVYWYQQSLDQGLQFLIQYYNGEERAKGNILERFSAQQFPDLHSELNLSSLELGDSALYFCASSAPDTQYFGPGTRLTVL.

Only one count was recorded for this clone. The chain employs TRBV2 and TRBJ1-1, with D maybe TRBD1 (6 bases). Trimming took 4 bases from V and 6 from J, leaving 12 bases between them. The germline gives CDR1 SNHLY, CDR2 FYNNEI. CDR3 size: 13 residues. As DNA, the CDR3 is TGTGCCAGCAGTGTTCAGGGGTCGGCTGAAGCTTTCTTT. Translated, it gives CASSVQGSAEAFF.

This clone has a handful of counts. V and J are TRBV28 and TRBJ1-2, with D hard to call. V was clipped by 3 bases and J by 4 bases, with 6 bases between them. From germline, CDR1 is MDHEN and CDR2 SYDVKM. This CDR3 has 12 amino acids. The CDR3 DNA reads TGTGCCAGCAGTTTCGGCAGCTATGGCTACACCTTC. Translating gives CASSFGSYGYTF.

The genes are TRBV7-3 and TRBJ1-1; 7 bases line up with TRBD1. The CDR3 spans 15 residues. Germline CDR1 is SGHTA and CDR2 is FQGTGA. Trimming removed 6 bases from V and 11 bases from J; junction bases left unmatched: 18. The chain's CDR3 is CASRPRGGGAGSAFF. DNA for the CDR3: TGTGCCAGCAGGCCCCGGGGAGGGGGCGCCGGCTCGGCTTTCTTT.

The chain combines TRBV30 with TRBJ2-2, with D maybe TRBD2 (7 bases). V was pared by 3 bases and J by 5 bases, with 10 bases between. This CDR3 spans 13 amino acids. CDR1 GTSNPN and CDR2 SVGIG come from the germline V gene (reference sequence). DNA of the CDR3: TGTGCCTGGAGCAGGGGAGGGACCGGGGAGCTGTTTTTT. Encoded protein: CAWSRGGTGELFF.

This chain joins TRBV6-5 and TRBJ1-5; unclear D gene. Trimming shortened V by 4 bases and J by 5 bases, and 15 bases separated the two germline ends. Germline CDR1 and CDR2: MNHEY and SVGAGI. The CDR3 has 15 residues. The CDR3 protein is CASSSVASSHQPQHF. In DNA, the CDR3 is TGTGCCAGCAGTTCGGTTGCCAGCTCCCATCAGCCCCAGCATTTT.

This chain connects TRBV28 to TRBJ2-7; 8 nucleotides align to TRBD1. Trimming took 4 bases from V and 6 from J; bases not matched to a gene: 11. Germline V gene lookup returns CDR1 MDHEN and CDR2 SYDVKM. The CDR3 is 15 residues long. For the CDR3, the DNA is TGTGCCAGCAGTTCCCCTCATACAGGGGGTCGCGAGCAGTACTTC. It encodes CASSSPHTGGREQYF.

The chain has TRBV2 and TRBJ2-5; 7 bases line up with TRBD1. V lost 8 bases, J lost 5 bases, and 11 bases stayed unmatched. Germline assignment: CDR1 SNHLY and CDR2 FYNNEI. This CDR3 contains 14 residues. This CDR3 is CASRDSQGRETQYF. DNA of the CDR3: TGTGCCAGCCGGGACAGTCAAGGGCGGGAGACCCAGTACTTC.

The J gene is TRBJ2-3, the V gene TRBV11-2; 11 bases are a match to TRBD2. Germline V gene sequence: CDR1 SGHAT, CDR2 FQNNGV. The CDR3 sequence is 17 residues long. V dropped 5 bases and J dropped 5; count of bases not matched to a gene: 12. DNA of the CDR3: TGTGCCAGCAGCCTCCGCCTCCTAGCGGGGGGAAGAGATACGCAGTATTTT. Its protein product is CASSLRLLAGGRDTQYF.

The CDR3 DNA reads as TGTGCCAGCAGTTCGGGACAGGGAAACACCATATATTTT. Translating it yields CASSSGQGNTIYF. The V gene is TRBV28, the J gene TRBJ1-3, with 7 bases fitting TRBD1. This CDR3 has 13 residues. Germline loops: CDR1 MDHEN, CDR2 SYDVKM. Trimming took 4 bases from V and 4 from J; bases not matched to a gene: 1.

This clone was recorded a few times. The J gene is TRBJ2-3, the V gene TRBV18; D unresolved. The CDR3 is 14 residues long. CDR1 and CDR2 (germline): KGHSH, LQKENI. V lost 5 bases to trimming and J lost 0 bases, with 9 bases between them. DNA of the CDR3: TGTGCCAGCTCAGTAACACTTAGCACAGATACGCAGTATTTT. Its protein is CASSVTLSTDTQYF.

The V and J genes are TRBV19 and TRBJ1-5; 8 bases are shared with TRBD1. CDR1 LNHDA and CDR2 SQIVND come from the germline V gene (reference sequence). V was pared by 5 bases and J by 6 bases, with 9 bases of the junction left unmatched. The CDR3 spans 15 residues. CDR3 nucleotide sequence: TGTGCCAGTAGTGCAAAGACAGGGGTAGGTCAGCCCCAGCATTTT. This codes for CASSAKTGVGQPQHF.

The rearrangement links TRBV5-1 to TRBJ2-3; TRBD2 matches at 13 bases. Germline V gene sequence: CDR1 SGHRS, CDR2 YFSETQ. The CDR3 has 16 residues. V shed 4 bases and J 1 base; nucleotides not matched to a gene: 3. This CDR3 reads CASSPGTSGGTDTQYF. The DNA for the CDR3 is TGCGCCAGCAGCCCCGGGACTAGCGGGGGCACAGATACGCAGTATTTT.

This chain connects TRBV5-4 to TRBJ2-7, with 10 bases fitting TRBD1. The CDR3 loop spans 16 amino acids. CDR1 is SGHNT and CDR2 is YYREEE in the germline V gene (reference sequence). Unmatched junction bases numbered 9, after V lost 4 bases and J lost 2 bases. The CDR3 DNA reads TGTGCCAGCAGCCTCCCGGACAGGGGGTTGCCCTACGAGCAGTACTTC. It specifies CASSLPDRGLPYEQYF.

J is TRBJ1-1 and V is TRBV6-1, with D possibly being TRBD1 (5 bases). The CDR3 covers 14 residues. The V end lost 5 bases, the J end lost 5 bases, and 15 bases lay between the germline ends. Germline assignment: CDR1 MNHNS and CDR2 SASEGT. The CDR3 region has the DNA TGTGCCAGCAGTTTTCGTCTAGGGGTAACTGAAGCTTTCTTT. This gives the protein CASSFRLGVTEAFF.

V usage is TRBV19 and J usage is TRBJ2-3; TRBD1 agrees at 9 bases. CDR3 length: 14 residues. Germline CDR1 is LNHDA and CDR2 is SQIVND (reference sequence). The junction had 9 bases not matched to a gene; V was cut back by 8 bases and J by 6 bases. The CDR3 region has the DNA TGTGCCAGTCGGGATCTGGGACAGGGCGATACGCAGTATTTT. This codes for CASRDLGQGDTQYF. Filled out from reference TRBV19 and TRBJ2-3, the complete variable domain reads DGGITQSPKYLFRKEGQNVTLSCEQNLNHDAMYWYRQDPGQGLRLIYYSQIVNDFQKGDIAEGYSVSREKKESFPLTVTSAQKNPTAFYLCASRDLGQGDTQYFGPGTRLTVL.